One sample yielded the 8 T cell receptor beta chains listed below, sequenced in a study of T cell responses to AZD1222 COVID-19 vaccine. The protocol was immunoSEQ multiplex PCR, while the TCRdb copy is restricted to in-frame clones and leaves out a portion. In the table there are 90,000 to 120,000 clones, approximately 96% of which are singletons. Source: peripheral blood, taken on day 0 of AZD1222 vaccination. The receptors come from an adult in good health.

The chain is built from TRBV19 and TRBJ1-2; D gene uncertain. Germline CDR1 reads LNHDA; CDR2 reads SQIVND (reference sequence). The CDR3 has 14 amino acids. V was trimmed by 2 bases and J by 6 bases, leaving 13 bases between them. Here the CDR3 DNA reads TGTGCCAGTAGTATATGGGTTGACCGTCATGGCTACACCTTC. The encoded protein is CASSIWVDRHGYTF.

This clone was observed a single time. This chain connects TRBV7-3 to TRBJ2-1, with 7 bases that match TRBD2. The CDR3 length is 15 residues. From germline, CDR1 is SGHTA and CDR2 FQGTGA. With 4 bases clipped from V and 5 bases from J, the junction kept 8 bases outside the gene matches. The CDR3 protein is CASSSTGLGNNEQFF. CDR3 nucleotides: TGTGCCAGCAGCTCGACTGGACTAGGAAACAATGAGCAGTTCTTC.

The rearrangement links TRBV2 to TRBJ1-3; no definite D call. The V end lost 6 bases, the J end lost 0 bases, and 18 bases lay between the germline ends. CDR1 is SNHLY, CDR2 FYNNEI, per germline. The CDR3 runs to 17 residues. CDR3 DNA sequence: TGTGCCAGCAGACCCACTACACGGCGGCGCTCTGGAAACACCATATATTTT. Translating gives CASRPTTRRRSGNTIYF.

The rearrangement links TRBV2 to TRBJ2-5; no clear D gene. The CDR3 spans 13 residues. The V end lost 8 bases, the J end lost 5 bases, and 15 bases lay between the germline ends. Looked up from germline, CDR1 is SNHLY and CDR2 is FYNNEI. As DNA, the CDR3 is TGTGCCAGCGCGCCCGGGTTGCGGGAGACCCAGTACTTC. It is translated as CASAPGLRETQYF.

The V gene is TRBV3-1 (or the pseudogene TRBV3-2), the J gene TRBJ1-1, with D uncertain. Per the germline V gene, CDR1 is LGHDT and CDR2 is YNNKEL (reference sequence). The V gene lost 4 bases and the J gene lost 5 bases, with 8 bases spanning the gap. CDR3 length equals 12 residues. Here the CDR3 DNA reads TGTGCCAGCAGCCTAACGGGTACTGAAGCTTTCTTT. This codes for CASSLTGTEAFF.

The rearrangement links TRBV5-6 to TRBJ2-5, with 7 positions matching TRBD1. The CDR3 extends over 16 amino acids. In germline, CDR1 is SGHDT, CDR2 YYEEEE. Trimming removed 4 bases from V and 1 base from J; junction bases left unmatched: 10. CDR3 DNA sequence: TGTGCCAGCAGCGAGACAGGGTCACACCCCCAAGAGACCCAGTACTTC. This sequence encodes CASSETGSHPQETQYF.

The chain links TRBV18 to TRBJ1-4; the D gene is possibly TRBD1 (6 bases). CDR3 size: 15 residues. Germline V gene sequence: CDR1 KGHSH, CDR2 LQKENI. V was shortened by 3 bases and J by 5 bases, with 13 bases between the two germline ends. The CDR3: CASSPAGGSNEKLFF. For the CDR3, the DNA is TGTGCCAGCTCACCTGCGGGGGGCTCAAATGAAAAACTGTTTTTT. The full variable domain, in which reference TRBV18 and TRBJ1-4 provide the parts outside the CDR3, is NAGVMQNPRHLVRRRGQEARLRCSPMKGHSHVYWYRQLPEEGLKFMVYLQKENIIDESGMPKERFSAEFPKEGPSILRIQQVVRGDSAAYFCASSPAGGSNEKLFFGSGTQLSVL.

The chain links TRBV4-1 to TRBJ1-2, with D perhaps TRBD1 (5 bases). CDR1 and CDR2 from the germline V gene are MGHRA and YSYEKL. Trimming shortened V by 1 base and J by 8 bases, and 14 bases separated the two germline ends. The CDR3 sequence is 14 residues long. The CDR3: CASSQVGGMRGYTF. The CDR3 DNA reads TGCGCCAGCAGCCAAGTGGGGGGGATGAGGGGCTACACCTTC.